This T cell receptor (beta chain) was captured in a study of T cell responses to AZD1222 COVID-19 vaccine. Study context: Second-dose intervals of approximately 4 or approximately 12 weeks were pooled.

J was trimmed by 4 bases and V by 3 bases; bases with no gene match: 12. This CDR3 contains 18 residues. The germline V gene encodes CDR1 PRHDT and CDR2 FYEKMQ (reference sequence). Overall study results and limits: Close to half of spike-specific TCRs reportedly recognize unmutated variant regions. CD4 TCRs associated with vaccination spanned spike, dominating at 160-218 and 743-854. Spike-specific TCRs gained breadth and depth after people received two AZD1222 doses.

This clone was seen a single time. Its specificity is not known. Produced via immunoSEQ multiplex PCR; TCRdb's table is partial and in-frame only. The table lists about 120,000 clones, 91% of them singletons. The chain couples TRBV13 to TRBJ1-1; 12 bases agree with TRBD1. The sample was peripheral blood, taken on day 0 of AZD1222 vaccination. This TCR came from an adult in good health. In DNA form, the CDR3 reads TGTGCCAGCAGCTTCCCCCTGGGACAGGGGGCTGGTAGCACTGAAGCTTTCTTT. It yields the protein CASSFPLGQGAGSTEAFF.